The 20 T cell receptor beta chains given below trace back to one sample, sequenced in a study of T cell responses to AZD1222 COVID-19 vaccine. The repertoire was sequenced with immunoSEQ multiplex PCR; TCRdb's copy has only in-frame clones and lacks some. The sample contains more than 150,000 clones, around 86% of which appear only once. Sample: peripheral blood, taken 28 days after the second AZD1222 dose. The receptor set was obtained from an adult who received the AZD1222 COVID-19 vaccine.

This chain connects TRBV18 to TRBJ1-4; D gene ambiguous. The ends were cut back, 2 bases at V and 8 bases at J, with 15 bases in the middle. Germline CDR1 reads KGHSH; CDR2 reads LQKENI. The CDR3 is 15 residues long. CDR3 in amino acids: CASSPRTVGQEKLFF. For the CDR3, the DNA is TGTGCCAGCTCACCAAGGACGGTGGGTCAGGAAAAACTGTTTTTT.

DNA for the CDR3: TGTGCCAGCAGTAAAACAGGGGTGTCCTACAATGAGCAGTTCTTC. Encoded protein: CASSKTGVSYNEQFF. The chain has TRBV6-5 and TRBJ2-1; 7 bases fit TRBD1. The V gene's germline CDR1 is MNHEY and CDR2 SVGAGI. J gave up 1 base and V 5 bases, and 5 bases lay outside the gene matches. CDR3 length: 15 residues.

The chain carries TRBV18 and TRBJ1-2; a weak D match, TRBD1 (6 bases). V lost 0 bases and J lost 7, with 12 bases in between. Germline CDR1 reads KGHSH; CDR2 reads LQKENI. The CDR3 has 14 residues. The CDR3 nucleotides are TGTGCCAGCTCACCACCACTCCAGGGGAGTGGCTACACCTTC. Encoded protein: CASSPPLQGSGYTF.

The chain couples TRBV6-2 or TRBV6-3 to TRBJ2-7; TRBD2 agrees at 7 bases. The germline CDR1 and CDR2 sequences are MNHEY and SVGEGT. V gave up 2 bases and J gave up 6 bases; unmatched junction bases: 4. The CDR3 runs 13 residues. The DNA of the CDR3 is TGTGCCAGCAGTTACACCCGCGGGGGCGAGCAGTACTTC. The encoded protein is CASSYTRGGEQYF.

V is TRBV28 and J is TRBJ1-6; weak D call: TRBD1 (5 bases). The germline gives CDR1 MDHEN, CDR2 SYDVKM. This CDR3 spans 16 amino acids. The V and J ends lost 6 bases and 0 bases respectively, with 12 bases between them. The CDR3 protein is CASSPSQGSYNSPLHF. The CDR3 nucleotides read TGTGCCAGCAGCCCATCGCAGGGCTCCTATAATTCACCCCTCCACTTT.

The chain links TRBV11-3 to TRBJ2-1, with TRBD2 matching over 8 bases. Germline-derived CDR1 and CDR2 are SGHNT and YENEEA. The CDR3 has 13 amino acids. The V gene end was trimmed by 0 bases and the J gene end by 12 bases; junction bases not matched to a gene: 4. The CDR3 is CASSLDRAGGQFF. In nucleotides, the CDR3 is TGTGCCAGCAGCTTAGATCGGGCGGGAGGGCAGTTCTTC.

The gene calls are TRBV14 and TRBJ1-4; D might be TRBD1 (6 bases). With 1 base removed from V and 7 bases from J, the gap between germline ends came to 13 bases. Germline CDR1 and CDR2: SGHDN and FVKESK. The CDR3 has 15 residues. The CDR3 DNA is TGTGCCAGCAGCCAAGGGGGGGCACTTTCTGAAAAACTGTTTTTT. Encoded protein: CASSQGGALSEKLFF.

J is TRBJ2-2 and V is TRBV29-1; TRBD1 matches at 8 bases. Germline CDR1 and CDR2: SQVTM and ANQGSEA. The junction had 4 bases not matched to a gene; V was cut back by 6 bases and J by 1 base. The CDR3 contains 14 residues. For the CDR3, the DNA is TGCAGCGTGAGGACAGGGTGGAACACCGGGGAGCTGTTTTTT. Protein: CSVRTGWNTGELFF.

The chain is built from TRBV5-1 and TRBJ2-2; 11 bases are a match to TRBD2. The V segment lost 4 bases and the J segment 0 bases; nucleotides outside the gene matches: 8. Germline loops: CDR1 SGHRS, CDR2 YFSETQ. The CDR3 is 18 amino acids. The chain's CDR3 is CASSARLAGTANTGELFF. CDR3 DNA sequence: TGCGCCAGCAGCGCTAGACTAGCGGGAACAGCGAACACCGGGGAGCTGTTTTTT.

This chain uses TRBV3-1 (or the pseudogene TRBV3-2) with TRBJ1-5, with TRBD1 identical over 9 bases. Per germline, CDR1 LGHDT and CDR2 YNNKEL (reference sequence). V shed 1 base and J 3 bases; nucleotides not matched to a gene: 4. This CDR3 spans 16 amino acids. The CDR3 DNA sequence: TGTGCCAGCAGCCAAGGGGGACAGGGAAACAATCAGCCCCAGCATTTT. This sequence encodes CASSQGGQGNNQPQHF.

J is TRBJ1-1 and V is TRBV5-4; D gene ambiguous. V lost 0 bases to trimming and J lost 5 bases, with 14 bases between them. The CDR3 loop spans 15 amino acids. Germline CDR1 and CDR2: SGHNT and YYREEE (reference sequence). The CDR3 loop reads CASSLGLSGGTEAFF. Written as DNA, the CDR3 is TGTGCCAGCAGCTTGGGGTTGTCGGGAGGGACTGAAGCTTTCTTT.

The CDR3 loop reads CASSLAGVGQGLPLHF. CDR3 nucleotides: TGTGCCAGCAGTTTGGCCGGAGTGGGACAGGGACTCCCCCTCCACTTT. The chain uses TRBV28 and TRBJ1-6; TRBD1 matches at 9 bases. The V gene end was trimmed by 3 bases and the J gene end by 13 bases; junction bases not matched to a gene: 13. Germline-derived CDR1 and CDR2 are MDHEN and SYDVKM. The length of the CDR3 is 16 residues.

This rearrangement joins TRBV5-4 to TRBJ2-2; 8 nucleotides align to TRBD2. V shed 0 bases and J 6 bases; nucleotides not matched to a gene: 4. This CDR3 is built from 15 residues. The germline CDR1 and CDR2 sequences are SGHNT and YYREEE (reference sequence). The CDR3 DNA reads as TGTGCCAGCAGCTTGGCGGGAGGGCGCGCCGGGGAGCTGTTTTTT. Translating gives CASSLAGGRAGELFF. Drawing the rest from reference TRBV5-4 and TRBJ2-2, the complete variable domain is ETGVTQSPTHLIKTRGQQVTLRCSSQSGHNTVSWYQQALGQGPQFIFQYYREEENGRGNFPPRFSGLQFPNYSSELNVNALELDDSALYLCASSLAGGRAGELFFGEGSRLTVL.

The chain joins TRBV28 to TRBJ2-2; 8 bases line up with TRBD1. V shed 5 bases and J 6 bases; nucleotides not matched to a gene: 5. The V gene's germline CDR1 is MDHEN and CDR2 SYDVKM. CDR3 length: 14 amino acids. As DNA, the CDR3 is TGTGCCAGCAGTCTCGCAGGGGGCGCCGGGGAGCTGTTTTTT. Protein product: CASSLAGGAGELFF.

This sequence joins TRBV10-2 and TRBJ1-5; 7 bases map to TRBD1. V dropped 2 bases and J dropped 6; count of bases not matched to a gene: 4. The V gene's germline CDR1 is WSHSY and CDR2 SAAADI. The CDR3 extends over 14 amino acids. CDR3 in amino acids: CASSETDRAQPQHF. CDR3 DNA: TGCGCCAGCAGTGAGACTGACAGGGCTCAGCCCCAGCATTTT.

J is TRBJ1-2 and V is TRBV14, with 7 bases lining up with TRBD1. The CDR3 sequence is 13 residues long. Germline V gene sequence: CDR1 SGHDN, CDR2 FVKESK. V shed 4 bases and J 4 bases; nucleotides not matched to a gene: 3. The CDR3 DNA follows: TGTGCCAGCAGCCCGACAGGGATCTATGGCTACACCTTC. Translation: CASSPTGIYGYTF.

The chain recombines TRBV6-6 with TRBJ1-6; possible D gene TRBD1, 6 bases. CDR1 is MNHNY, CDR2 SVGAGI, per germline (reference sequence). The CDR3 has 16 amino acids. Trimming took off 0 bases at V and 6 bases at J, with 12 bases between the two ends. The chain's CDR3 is CASSYSSQGPNSPLHF. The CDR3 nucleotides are TGTGCCAGCAGTTACTCTTCACAGGGACCTAATTCACCCCTCCACTTT.

The CDR3, as DNA: TGTGCCAGCAGCGAACTAGGGGGGGTTAACGGCAATGAGCAGTTCTTC. It is translated as CASSELGGVNGNEQFF. The chain is built from TRBV9 and TRBJ2-1; TRBD2 is a possible D gene (7 bases). V lost 3 bases, J lost 6 bases, and 19 bases lay in between. From germline, CDR1 is SGDLS and CDR2 YYNGEE. CDR3 size: 16 residues.

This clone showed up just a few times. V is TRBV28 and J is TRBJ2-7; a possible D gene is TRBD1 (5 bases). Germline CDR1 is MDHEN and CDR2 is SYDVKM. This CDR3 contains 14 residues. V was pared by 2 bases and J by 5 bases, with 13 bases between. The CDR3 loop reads CASSLLQGRNEQYF. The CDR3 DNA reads TGTGCCAGCAGTTTACTCCAGGGTAGGAACGAGCAGTACTTC.

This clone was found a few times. CDR3 residues: CASSPGQSPNYGYTF. The CDR3 bases are TGCGCCAGCAGCCCCGGACAGAGCCCTAACTATGGCTACACCTTC. The chain employs TRBV5-1 and TRBJ1-2, with a weak D call TRBD1 (6 bases). This CDR3 is built from 15 residues. Germline V gene data show CDR1 as SGHRS and CDR2 as YFSETQ. Trimming left V 4 bases short and J 0 bases short, with 13 bases between.